The 8 T cell receptor beta chains below were found in one sample sequenced in a study of regulatory T cells in long-lasting Graves disease. Regarding time point: persistent/refractory GD, antithyroid drugs over 5 years with positive TRAb. The authors made the TCR library using RNA they extracted from PBMCs. Relying on iRepertoire HTBI primers and Arm-PCR of CDR3 regions, the team built TCR beta libraries. TCRdb reprocessed the multiplex PCR reads via MiXCR and lists one record per CDR3 protein. The data show some 470,000 distinct CDR3 sequences, around a fifth seen once. The sample in question was peripheral blood mononuclear cells (PBMCs), obtained when the disease was refractory, from a patient treated with antithyroid drugs. Every receptor here comes from a female donor with Graves disease.

A remark on this clonotype: A read error is possible here, since a much larger clone lies one base away. The rearrangement links TRBV29-1 to TRBJ2-7; no definite D call. There are 13 residues in the CDR3. The V and J ends lost 7 bases and 0 bases respectively, with 13 bases between them. Germline V gene sequence: CDR1 SQVTM, CDR2 ANQGSEA. The CDR3 loop reads CSAAKGSSYEQYF. As DNA, the CDR3 is TGCAGCGCTGCGAAGGGAAGCTCCTACGAGCAGTACTTC.

In this sample, this clonotype turned up many times. The rearrangement joins TRBV28 to TRBJ2-2, with D perhaps matching TRBD2 (7 bases). V was pared by 5 bases and J by 1 base, with 14 bases between. The CDR3 has 16 amino acids. Germline V lookup: CDR1 MDHEN, CDR2 SYDVKM. DNA of the CDR3: TGTGCCAGCAGTCCCGGCGGGGGCCGGAACACCGGGGAGCTGTTTTTT. Its protein product is CASSPGGGRNTGELFF. The full variable domain, its missing parts supplied by reference TRBV28 and TRBJ2-2, is DVKVTQSSRYLVKRTGEKVFLECVQDMDHENMFWYRQDPGLGLRLIYFSYDVKMKEKGDIPEGYSVSREKKERFSLILESASTNQTSMYLCASSPGGGRNTGELFFGEGSRLTVL.

This clonotype was found a few times. This chain uses TRBV28 with TRBJ1-2, with a possible D match to TRBD1 (5 bases). The CDR3 loop spans 12 amino acids. V dropped 9 bases and J dropped 2 bases, with 10 bases sitting between them. Germline CDR1 is MDHEN and CDR2 is SYDVKM. The CDR3 DNA reads TGTGCCAGTAAGCCAGGGAACTATGGCTACACCTTC. Its protein is CASKPGNYGYTF.

This clonotype was seen a few times. The chain employs TRBV12-3 or TRBV12-4 and TRBJ2-4; maybe TRBD1 (6 bases). Between the trimmed V and J ends, which lost 3 bases and 5 bases, there was a span of 8 bases. This CDR3 has 13 residues. Here the CDR3 reads CASSLTGQNIQYF. The CDR3 DNA sequence: TGTGCCAGCAGTTTGACAGGCCAAAACATTCAGTACTTC.

Concerning this clonotype itself: With a much larger clone just one base away, this may be a read error. The J gene is TRBJ1-6, the V gene TRBV2; no clear D. CDR1 and CDR2 from the germline V gene are SNHLY and FYNNEI. Trimming pared 8 bases from V and 5 bases from J, leaving 16 bases between. The CDR3 is 15 amino acids. CDR3 coding DNA: TGTGCCAGCGTGGGAGGCCACATTAATAATTCACCCCTCCACTTT. This codes for CASVGGHINNSPLHF.

The chain employs TRBV30 and TRBJ2-7, with D possibly TRBD1 on 5 matching bases. The CDR3 has 12 residues. Germline CDR1 is GTSNPN and CDR2 is SVGIG (reference sequence). Trimming took off 1 base at V and 5 bases at J, with 9 bases between the two ends. CDR3 in amino acids: CAWSGGLNEQYF. In DNA form, the CDR3 reads TGTGCCTGGAGTGGGGGCCTTAACGAGCAGTACTTC.

A few counts support this clonotype. The chain uses TRBV20-1 and TRBJ1-5; D is perhaps TRBD1 (5 bases). V shed 3 bases and J shed 1 base, with 10 bases lying between them. Germline CDR1 and CDR2: DFQATT and SNEGSKA (reference sequence). The CDR3 loop spans 14 amino acids. CDR3 sequence: CSASEGLSNQPQHF. The DNA of the CDR3 is TGCAGTGCTAGCGAGGGACTGAGCAATCAGCCCCAGCATTTT.

This clonotype was found a few times. The chain couples TRBV12-3 or TRBV12-4 to TRBJ2-5, with D perhaps assigned TRBD1 or TRBD2 (5 bases each). With 6 bases removed from V and 0 bases from J, the gap between germline ends came to 14 bases. The CDR3 contains 15 residues. Here the CDR3 DNA reads TGTGCCAGCAGCCCCACCGGGACGGACCAAGAGACCCAGTACTTC. As protein: CASSPTGTDQETQYF.